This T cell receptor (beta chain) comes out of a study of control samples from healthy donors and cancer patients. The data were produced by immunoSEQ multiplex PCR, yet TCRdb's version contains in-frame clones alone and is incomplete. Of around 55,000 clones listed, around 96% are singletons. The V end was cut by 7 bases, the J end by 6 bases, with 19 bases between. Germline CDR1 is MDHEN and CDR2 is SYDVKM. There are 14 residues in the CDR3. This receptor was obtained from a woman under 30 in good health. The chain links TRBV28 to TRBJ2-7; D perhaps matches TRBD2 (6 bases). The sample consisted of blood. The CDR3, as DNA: TGTGCCAGCAATACACCGGGAGCAACAGGCGAGCAGTACTTC. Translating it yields CASNTPGATGEQYF.